A selection of T cell receptor beta chains follows, all from one sample in a study of cytomegalovirus exposure and HLA in healthy donors. This table comes from immunoSEQ multiplex PCR, and its TCRdb copy is limited to in-frame clones, with some not included. Here the sample spans some 80,000 clones, approximately 96% being singletons. The sequencing input was PBMCs. The receptor set was obtained from a young woman in good health and CMV-seronegative. Both conserved end residues are part of each CDR3. A D gene is named only where the DNA matches it firmly. Rows may omit the clone size; those that give it use once, few, many or a size class.

v_call: TRBV5-1
clone_size: -
d_call: TRBD1
j_call: TRBJ1-6
cdr3_nt: TGCGCCAGCAGCTTGGACGGGACAGGGAAGTCACCCCTCCACTTT
cdr3_aa: CASSLDGTGKSPLHF

v_call: TRBV19
clone_size: once
d_call: TRBD2
j_call: TRBJ2-2
cdr3_nt: TGTGCCAGTAGTATAGATCACGGGACTAGTCCCCCCGCCGGGGAGCTGTTTTTT
cdr3_aa: CASSIDHGTSPPAGELFF

v_call: TRBV19
clone_size: -
d_call: TRBD2
j_call: TRBJ2-7
cdr3_nt: TGTGCCAGTAGGGGCGGGACTACTACTGCGTTCTACGAGCAGTACTTC
cdr3_aa: CASRGGTTTAFYEQYF

v_call: TRBV5-1
clone_size: -
d_call: TRBD2
j_call: TRBJ2-2
cdr3_nt: TGCGCCAGCAGCTTGGCTGTTAGCGGGAGGGCCCTCGCCGGGGAGCTGTTTTTT
cdr3_aa: CASSLAVSGRALAGELFF

v_call: TRBV7-2
clone_size: -
d_call: -
j_call: TRBJ1-1
cdr3_nt: TGTGCCAGCAGCCGCAGGCAGGGGCCTTTTGAAGCTTTCTTT
cdr3_aa: CASSRRQGPFEAFF

v_call: TRBV6-5
clone_size: -
d_call: -
j_call: TRBJ2-7
cdr3_nt: TGTGCCAGCAGTCGGGACTCCACCTACGAGCAGTACTTC
cdr3_aa: CASSRDSTYEQYF

v_call: TRBV7-6
clone_size: -
d_call: -
j_call: TRBJ2-1
cdr3_nt: TGTGCCAGCAGCCCCGCTGGCGGGGCGGCTGGGGAGCAGTTCTTC
cdr3_aa: CASSPAGGAAGEQFF

v_call: TRBV11-3
clone_size: -
d_call: -
j_call: TRBJ1-1
cdr3_nt: TGTGCCAGCAGCTTAGAGTGGAGGGCTGAAGCTTTCTTT
cdr3_aa: CASSLEWRAEAFF

v_call: TRBV7-8
clone_size: once
d_call: TRBD1
j_call: TRBJ1-6
cdr3_nt: TGTGCCAGCAGCTTGGACAGGGGGTCCCTCGATAATTCACCCCTCCACTTT
cdr3_aa: CASSLDRGSLDNSPLHF

v_call: TRBV7-2
clone_size: -
d_call: TRBD2
j_call: TRBJ2-5
cdr3_nt: TGTGCCAGCCGGAGCGGGCGGGGGGAAGAGACCCAGTACTTC
cdr3_aa: CASRSGRGEETQYF

v_call: TRBV6-1
clone_size: -
d_call: -
j_call: TRBJ1-1
cdr3_nt: TGTGCCAGCAGTGAAGTAGGGGGCACTGAAGCTTTCTTT
cdr3_aa: CASSEVGGTEAFF

v_call: TRBV12-5
clone_size: -
d_call: TRBD1
j_call: TRBJ2-1
cdr3_nt: TGTGCTAGTGGCGCCAATGGACAGGGCGATGAGCAGTTCTTC
cdr3_aa: CASGANGQGDEQFF

v_call: TRBV9
clone_size: -
d_call: TRBD2
j_call: TRBJ2-1
cdr3_nt: TGTGCCAGCAGCGTAGGGGGTCGGGGGGGTTACAATGAGCAGTTCTTC
cdr3_aa: CASSVGGRGGYNEQFF

v_call: TRBV5-4
clone_size: -
d_call: -
j_call: TRBJ1-1
cdr3_nt: TGTGCCAGCAGGTGGGAGGGGAACACTGAAGCTTTCTTT
cdr3_aa: CASRWEGNTEAFF

v_call: TRBV5-1
clone_size: -
d_call: -
j_call: TRBJ1-6
cdr3_nt: TGCGCCAGCAGCTTCTCAGGGTCCGATTCACCCCTCCACTTT
cdr3_aa: CASSFSGSDSPLHF

v_call: TRBV19
clone_size: -
d_call: -
j_call: TRBJ2-1
cdr3_nt: TGTGCCAGTAGGCGGGATAGCTCCTACAATGAGCAGTTCTTC
cdr3_aa: CASRRDSSYNEQFF

v_call: TRBV19
clone_size: -
d_call: -
j_call: TRBJ1-1
cdr3_nt: TGTGCCAGTAGTATGTTAAGGACAGACAACACTGAAGCTTTCTTT
cdr3_aa: CASSMLRTDNTEAFF

v_call: TRBV6-1
clone_size: -
d_call: TRBD1
j_call: TRBJ2-4
cdr3_nt: TGTGCCACCTTGCCGGGGGACAGGGGGTCCTACTTC
cdr3_aa: CATLPGDRGSYF

v_call: TRBV2
clone_size: -
d_call: -
j_call: TRBJ2-3
cdr3_nt: TGTGCCAGCAGAAAATTAGGGGACTGGACAGATACGCAGTATTTT
cdr3_aa: CASRKLGDWTDTQYF

v_call: TRBV6-6
clone_size: -
d_call: TRBD1
j_call: TRBJ1-3
cdr3_nt: TGTGCCAGCAGTTACGGGACAGGGGCAGGAAACACCATATATTTT
cdr3_aa: CASSYGTGAGNTIYF

v_call: TRBV5-1
clone_size: once
d_call: TRBD2
j_call: TRBJ2-7
cdr3_nt: TGCGCCAGCAGCTCTCGGCTGACTAGCGGGGCCTACGAGCAGTACTTC
cdr3_aa: CASSSRLTSGAYEQYF

v_call: TRBV28
clone_size: -
d_call: -
j_call: TRBJ2-7
cdr3_nt: TGTGCCAGCAGTTCCCCGCGGGGGCACACCTACGAGCAGTACTTC
cdr3_aa: CASSSPRGHTYEQYF

v_call: TRBV5-1
clone_size: -
d_call: -
j_call: TRBJ1-6
cdr3_nt: TGCGCCAGCAGCTTGGCTGGAGTCGATAATTCACCCCTCCACTTT
cdr3_aa: CASSLAGVDNSPLHF